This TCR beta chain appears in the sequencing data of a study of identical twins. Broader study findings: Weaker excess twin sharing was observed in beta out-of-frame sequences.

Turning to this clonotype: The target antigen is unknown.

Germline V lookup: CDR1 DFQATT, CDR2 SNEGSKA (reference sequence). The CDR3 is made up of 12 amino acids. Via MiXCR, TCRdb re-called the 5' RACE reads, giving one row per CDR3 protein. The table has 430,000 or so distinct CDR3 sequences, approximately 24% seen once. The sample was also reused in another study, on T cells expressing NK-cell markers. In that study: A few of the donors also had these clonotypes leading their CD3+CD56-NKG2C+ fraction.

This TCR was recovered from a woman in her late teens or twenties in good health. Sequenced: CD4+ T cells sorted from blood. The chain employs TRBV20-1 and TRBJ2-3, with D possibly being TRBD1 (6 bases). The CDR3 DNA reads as TGCAGCGCCGACAGGCTAGGGGATACGCAGTATTTT. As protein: CSADRLGDTQYF.